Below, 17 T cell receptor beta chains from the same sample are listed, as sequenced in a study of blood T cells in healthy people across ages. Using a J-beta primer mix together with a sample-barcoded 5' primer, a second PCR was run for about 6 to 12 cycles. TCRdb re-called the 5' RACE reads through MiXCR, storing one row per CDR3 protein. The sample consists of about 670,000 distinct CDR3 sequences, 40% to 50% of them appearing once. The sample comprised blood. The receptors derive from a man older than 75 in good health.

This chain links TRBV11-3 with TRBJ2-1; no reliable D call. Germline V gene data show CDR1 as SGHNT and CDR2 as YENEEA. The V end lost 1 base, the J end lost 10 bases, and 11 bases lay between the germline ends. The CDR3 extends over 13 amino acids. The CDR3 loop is CASSLVSPDEQFF. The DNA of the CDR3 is TGTGCCAGCAGCTTAGTCAGCCCCGACGAGCAGTTCTTC. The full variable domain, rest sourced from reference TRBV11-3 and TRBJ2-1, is EAGVVQSPRYKIIEKKQPVAFWCNPISGHNTLYWYLQNLGQGPELLIRYENEEAVDDSQLPKDRFSAERLKGVDSTLKIQPAELGDSAVYLCASSLVSPDEQFFGPGTRLTVL.

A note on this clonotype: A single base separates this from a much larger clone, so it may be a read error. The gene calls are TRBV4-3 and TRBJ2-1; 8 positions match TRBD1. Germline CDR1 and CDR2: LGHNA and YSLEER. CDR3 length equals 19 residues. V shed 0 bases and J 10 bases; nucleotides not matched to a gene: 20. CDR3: CASSQERSGQGASSYEQFF. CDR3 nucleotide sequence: TGCGCCAGCAGCCAAGAACGGTCCGGTCAGGGGGCGAGTTCCTACGAGCAGTTCTTC.

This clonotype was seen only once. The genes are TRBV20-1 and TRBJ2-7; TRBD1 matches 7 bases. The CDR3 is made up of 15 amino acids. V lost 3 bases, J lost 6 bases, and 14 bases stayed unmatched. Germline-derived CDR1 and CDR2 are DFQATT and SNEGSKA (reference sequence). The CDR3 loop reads CSARVTGVGRSEQYF. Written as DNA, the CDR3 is TGCAGTGCTAGGGTCACAGGGGTGGGTCGGTCCGAGCAGTACTTC.

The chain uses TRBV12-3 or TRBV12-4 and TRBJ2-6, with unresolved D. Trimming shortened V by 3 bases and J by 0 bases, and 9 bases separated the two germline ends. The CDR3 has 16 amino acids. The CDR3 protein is CASSFLGASGANVLTF. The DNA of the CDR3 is TGTGCCAGCAGTTTCTTAGGAGCCTCTGGGGCCAACGTCCTGACTTTC.

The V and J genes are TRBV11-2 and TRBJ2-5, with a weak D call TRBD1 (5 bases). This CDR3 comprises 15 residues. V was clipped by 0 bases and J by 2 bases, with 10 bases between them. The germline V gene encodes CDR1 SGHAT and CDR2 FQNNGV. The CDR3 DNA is TGTGCCAGCAGCTTAGATCAGGGAAAACAAGAGACCCAGTACTTC. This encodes CASSLDQGKQETQYF.

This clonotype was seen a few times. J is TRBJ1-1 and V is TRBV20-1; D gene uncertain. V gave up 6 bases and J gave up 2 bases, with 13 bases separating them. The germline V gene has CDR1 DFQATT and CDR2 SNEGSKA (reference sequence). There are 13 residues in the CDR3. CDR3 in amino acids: CSATDPINTEAFF. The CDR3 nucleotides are TGCAGTGCCACGGACCCGATAAACACTGAAGCTTTCTTT.

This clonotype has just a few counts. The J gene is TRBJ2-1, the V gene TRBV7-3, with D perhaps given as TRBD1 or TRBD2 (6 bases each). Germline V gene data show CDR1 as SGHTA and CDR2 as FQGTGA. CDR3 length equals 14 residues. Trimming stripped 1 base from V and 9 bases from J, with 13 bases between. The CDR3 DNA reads TGTGCCAGCAGCTTAAATCCCGGGGGCGGTGAGCAGTTCTTC. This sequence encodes CASSLNPGGGEQFF.

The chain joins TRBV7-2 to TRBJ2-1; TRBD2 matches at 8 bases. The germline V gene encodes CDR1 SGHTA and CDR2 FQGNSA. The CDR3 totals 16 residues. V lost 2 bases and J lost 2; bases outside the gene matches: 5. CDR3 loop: CASSLSGSGTYNEQFF. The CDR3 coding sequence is TGTGCCAGCAGCTTATCGGGTAGCGGGACCTACAATGAGCAGTTCTTC.

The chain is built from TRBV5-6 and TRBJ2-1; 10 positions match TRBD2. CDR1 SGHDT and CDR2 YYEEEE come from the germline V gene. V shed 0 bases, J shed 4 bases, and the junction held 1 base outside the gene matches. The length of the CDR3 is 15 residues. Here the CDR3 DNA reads TGTGCCAGCAGCTTGGAGGGACTAGCGTACAATGAGCAGTTCTTC. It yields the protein CASSLEGLAYNEQFF. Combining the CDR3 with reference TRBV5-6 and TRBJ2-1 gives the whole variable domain DAGVTQSPTHLIKTRGQQVTLRCSPKSGHDTVSWYQQALGQGPQFIFQYYEEEERQRGNFPDRFSGHQFPNYSSELNVNALLLGDSALYLCASSLEGLAYNEQFFGPGTRLTVL.

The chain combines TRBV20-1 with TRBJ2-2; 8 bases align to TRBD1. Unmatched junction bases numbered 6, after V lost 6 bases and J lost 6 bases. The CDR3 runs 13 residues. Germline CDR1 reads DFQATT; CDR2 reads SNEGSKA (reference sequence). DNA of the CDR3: TGCAGTGCCAAGACAGGGGAGGCCGGGGAGCTGTTTTTT. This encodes CSAKTGEAGELFF.

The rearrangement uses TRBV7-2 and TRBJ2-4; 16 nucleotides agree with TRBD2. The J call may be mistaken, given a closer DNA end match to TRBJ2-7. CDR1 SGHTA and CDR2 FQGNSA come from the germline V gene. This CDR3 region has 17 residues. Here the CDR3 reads CASSLDGTSGRADEQYF. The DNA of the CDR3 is TGTGCCAGCAGCTTAGACGGGACTAGCGGGAGGGCCGACGAGCAGTACTTC.

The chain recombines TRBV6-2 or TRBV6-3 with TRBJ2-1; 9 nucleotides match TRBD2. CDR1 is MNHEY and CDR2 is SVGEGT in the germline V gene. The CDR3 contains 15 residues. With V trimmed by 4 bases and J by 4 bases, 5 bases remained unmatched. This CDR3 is CASSLAGLAYNEQFF. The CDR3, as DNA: TGTGCCAGCAGTTTAGCCGGACTAGCGTACAATGAGCAGTTCTTC.

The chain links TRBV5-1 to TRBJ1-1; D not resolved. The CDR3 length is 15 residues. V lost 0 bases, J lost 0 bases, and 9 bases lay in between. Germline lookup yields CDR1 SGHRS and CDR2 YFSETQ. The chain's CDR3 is CASSLVTGLNTEAFF. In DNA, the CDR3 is TGCGCCAGCAGCTTGGTGACTGGACTGAACACTGAAGCTTTCTTT.

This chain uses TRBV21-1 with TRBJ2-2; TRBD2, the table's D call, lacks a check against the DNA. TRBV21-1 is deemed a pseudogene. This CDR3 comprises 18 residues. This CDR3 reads CASSHAGGAGEYTGELFF. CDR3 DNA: TGTGCCAGCAGCCACGCCGGAGGGGCGGGAGAGTACACCGGGGAGCTGTTTTTT.

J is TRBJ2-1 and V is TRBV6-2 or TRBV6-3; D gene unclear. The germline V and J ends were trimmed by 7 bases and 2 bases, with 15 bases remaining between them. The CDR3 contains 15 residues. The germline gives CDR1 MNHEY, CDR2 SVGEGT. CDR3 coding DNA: TGTGCCAGCATACTCGGGCCTCAGACCTACAATGAGCAGTTCTTC. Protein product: CASILGPQTYNEQFF.

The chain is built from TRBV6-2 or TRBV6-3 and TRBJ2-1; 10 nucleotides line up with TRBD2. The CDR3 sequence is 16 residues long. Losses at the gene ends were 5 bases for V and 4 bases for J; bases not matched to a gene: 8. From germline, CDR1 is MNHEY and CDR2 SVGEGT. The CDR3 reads CASSPYSGGTYNEQFF. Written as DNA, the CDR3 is TGTGCCAGCAGTCCCTATAGCGGGGGGACATACAATGAGCAGTTCTTC.

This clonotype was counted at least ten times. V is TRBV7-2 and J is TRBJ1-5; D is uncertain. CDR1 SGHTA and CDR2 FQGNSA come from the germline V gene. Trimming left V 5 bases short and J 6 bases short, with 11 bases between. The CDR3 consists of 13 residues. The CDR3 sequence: CASSPPGPQPQHF. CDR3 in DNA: TGTGCCAGCAGCCCCCCTGGGCCTCAGCCCCAGCATTTT.